This entry features one T cell receptor beta chain sequence. This entry is derived from a study of OX40 agonist ivuxolimab in advanced cancers. Study at large: Males comprised around four fifths of the group, whose mean age was roughly 64 years (range about 20 to 90). Anti-PD-1, anti-PD-L1 or anti-CTLA-4 therapy given earlier was allowed, and about 38% had some. Three patients responded partially, comprising one with hepatocellular carcinoma and two with cutaneous melanoma.

The data were produced by immunoSEQ multiplex PCR, yet TCRdb's version contains in-frame clones alone and is incomplete. This table has approximately 44,000 clones, over 80% appearing once. The receptor was isolated from an adult with an advanced solid tumor such as melanoma, head and neck, liver or kidney cancer. This specimen consisted of CD4+ or CD8+ T cells sorted from blood, obtained in a trial of the OX40 agonist ivuxolimab.

CDR3 protein: CASSLSEGQGYNSPLHF. CDR3 coding DNA: TGTGCCAGCAGTTTAAGTGAGGGACAGGGGTACAATTCACCCCTCCACTTT. J is TRBJ1-6 and V is TRBV28; 10 positions agree with TRBD1. Trimming removed 2 bases from V and 7 bases from J; junction bases left unmatched: 8. CDR1 is MDHEN, CDR2 SYDVKM, per germline. CDR3 length: 17 residues.